The rows below give T cell receptor beta chains drawn from one sample of a study of CD8 T cells in ankylosing spondylitis. TCRdb redid the calling of the 5' RACE reads with MiXCR, one entry per CDR3 protein. The sample includes more than 150,000 distinct CDR3 sequences, 10% to 15% of them seen just once. Sample: blood, either unsorted or a sorted T cell fraction (not recorded which). All receptors derive from a female donor with ankylosing spondylitis or in good health (not recorded which). The CDR3 runs from the conserved cysteine through the conserved F or W. Fields, in order: D gene, V gene, J gene, clone size, CDR3 protein, CDR3 DNA. D genes are given only for firm matches. Size is omitted from some rows. Given values are once, few, many or a class for expanded clones.

TRBD2	TRBV10-3	TRBJ2-3	few	CAISPLAGSSTDTQYF	TGTGCCATCAGTCCCCTAGCGGGATCAAGCACAGATACGCAGTATTTT
TRBD1	TRBV10-3	TRBJ2-1	few	CAISGTGPLGEQFF	TGTGCCATCAGTGGGACAGGGCCCCTTGGTGAGCAGTTCTTC
-	TRBV3-1	TRBJ2-1	-	CASSQLYEQFF	TGTGCCAGCAGCCAACTCTATGAGCAGTTCTTC
TRBD1	TRBV5-1	TRBJ2-7	many	CASTPPGQGYDEQYF	TGCGCCAGCACCCCTCCCGGACAGGGGTATGACGAGCAGTACTTC
-	TRBV3-1	TRBJ2-4	many	CACGGLSKNIQYF	TGTGCTTGTGGGGGCCTGTCCAAAAACATTCAGTACTTC
-	TRBV6-1	TRBJ1-5	many	CASSRGPGEGQPQHF	TGTGCCAGCAGCCGTGGGCCCGGGGAGGGTCAGCCCCAGCATTTT
TRBD1	TRBV27	TRBJ1-6	-	CASSLTTGTYNSPLHF	TGTGCCAGCAGTCTCACGACAGGGACCTATAATTCACCCCTCCACTTT
-	TRBV7-2	TRBJ1-4	-	CASSSQTSATNEKLFF	TGTGCCAGCAGCTCTCAAACATCCGCAACTAATGAAAAACTGTTTTTT
-	TRBV5-1	TRBJ2-1	many	CASTERAVSEQFF	TGCGCCAGCACTGAGCGGGCCGTCTCTGAGCAGTTCTTC
-	TRBV5-1	TRBJ1-6	many	CASSGRYNSPLHF	TGCGCCAGCAGCGGCCGATATAATTCACCCCTCCACTTT
-	TRBV5-5	TRBJ2-7	few	CASSLLAGDPYEQYF	TGTGCCAGCAGCTTGTTGGCAGGGGACCCCTACGAGCAGTACTTC
TRBD2	TRBV7-9	TRBJ2-1	many	CASSGGVFSYNEQFF	TGTGCCAGCAGCGGGGGGGTTTTCTCCTACAATGAGCAGTTCTTC
-	TRBV4-2	TRBJ1-3	once	CASSQDHLDTIYF	TGTGCCAGCAGCCAAGATCATCTAGACACCATATATTTT
-	TRBV6-1	TRBJ1-5	many	CASSEMSASNQPQHF	TGTGCCAGCAGTGAAATGTCAGCTAGCAATCAGCCCCAGCATTTT
-	TRBV7-2	TRBJ2-3	many	CASSPRLGLTDTQYF	TGTGCCAGCAGCCCACGCTTAGGGCTCACAGATACGCAGTATTTT
TRBD1	TRBV10-3	TRBJ2-7	few	CAISTGTDGYEQYF	TGTGCCATCAGTACCGGGACAGACGGCTACGAGCAGTACTTC
-	TRBV29-1	TRBJ2-2	few	CSTWGAGDTGELFF	TGCAGCACTTGGGGGGCCGGGGACACCGGGGAGCTGTTTTTT
-	TRBV18	TRBJ2-2	-	CASSREGTGELFF	TGTGCCAGCTCACGAGAAGGGACCGGGGAGCTGTTTTTT
-	TRBV19	TRBJ1-1	-	CASSPSTGIMNTEAFF	TGTGCCAGTAGTCCATCAACAGGGATAATGAACACTGAAGCTTTCTTT
-	TRBV27	TRBJ2-7	few	CASSPVSSYEQYF	TGTGCCAGCAGTCCGGTGAGCTCCTACGAGCAGTACTTC
TRBD2	TRBV20-1	TRBJ2-7	-	CSTRGLAGRSSYEQYF	TGCAGTACTAGGGGACTAGCGGGACGTAGTAGCTACGAGCAGTACTTC
-	TRBV4-3	TRBJ1-2	few	CASSQVTSSGYGYTF	TGCGCCAGCAGCCAAGTGACCTCCTCTGGCTATGGCTACACCTTC
TRBD2	TRBV6-4	TRBJ2-1	many	CASSDQAGGDYNEQFF	TGTGCCAGCAGTGACCAAGCGGGAGGTGACTACAATGAGCAGTTCTTC
TRBD1	TRBV4-2	TRBJ1-1	many	CASSQDTLSGGQAFF	TGTGCCAGCAGCCAAGATACTCTATCAGGGGGTCAAGCTTTCTTT
TRBD2	TRBV9	TRBJ2-5	-	CASTQSSGIQEAQYF	TGTGCCAGCACCCAATCTAGCGGGATTCAAGAGGCCCAGTACTTC
-	TRBV28	TRBJ2-2	-	CASRRDLSNTGELFF	TGTGCCAGCAGACGGGACTTGTCTAACACCGGGGAGCTGTTTTTT
-	TRBV10-3	TRBJ1-2	-	CASIGDGYTF	TGTGCCTCCATCGGGGATGGCTACACCTTC
TRBD1	TRBV9	TRBJ2-2	few	CASSVKGPGTGKVRTGELFF	TGTGCCAGCAGCGTAAAAGGTCCGGGGACAGGGAAGGTACGCACCGGGGAGCTGTTTTTT
TRBD1	TRBV30	TRBJ1-6	-	CAWSYLTGKGSPLHF	TGTGCCTGGAGCTATCTGACAGGGAAGGGATCACCCCTCCACTTT
-	TRBV12-3/TRBV12-4	TRBJ1-1	many	CASSFGPWTEAFF	TGTGCCAGCAGTTTCGGACCGTGGACTGAAGCTTTCTTT
TRBD1	TRBV30	TRBJ2-7	many	CAWSVTGGYEQYF	TGTGCCTGGAGTGTAACAGGGGGCTACGAGCAGTACTTC
-	TRBV12-3/TRBV12-4	TRBJ2-3	many	CASSFTGVTSTDTQYF	TGTGCCAGCAGTTTTACCGGGGTAACTAGCACAGATACGCAGTATTTT
TRBD2	TRBV5-1	TRBJ2-7	-	CASSMGLAVYDEQYF	TGCGCCAGCAGCATGGGACTAGCGGTTTACGACGAGCAGTACTTC
-	TRBV4-3	TRBJ1-2	many	CASSQGWGLLNYGYTF	TGCGCCAGCAGCCAAGGGTGGGGTTTACTTAACTATGGCTACACCTTC
-	TRBV7-2	TRBJ1-1	many	CASSGGGTEAFF	TGTGCCAGCTCTGGGGGGGGTACTGAAGCTTTCTTT
TRBD1	TRBV4-3	TRBJ2-1	many	CASSQDPGQGGHEQFF	TGCGCCAGCAGCCAAGATCCGGGACAGGGGGGACATGAGCAGTTCTTC
-	TRBV9	TRBJ2-7	few	CASSVDGVTYEQYF	TGTGCCAGCAGCGTAGACGGGGTAACCTACGAGCAGTACTTC
-	TRBV5-1	TRBJ2-5	few	CASSDRHVQETQYF	TGCGCCAGCAGCGACAGACACGTCCAAGAGACCCAGTACTTC
-	TRBV7-9	TRBJ1-4	many	CASSFQATNEKLFF	TGTGCCAGCAGCTTTCAGGCAACTAATGAAAAACTGTTTTTT
TRBD2	TRBV19	TRBJ2-7	few	CASGLTSGTYEQYF	TGTGCCAGTGGACTGACTAGCGGGACCTACGAGCAGTACTTC
-	TRBV6-2/TRBV6-3	TRBJ2-7	-	CASSYSPWTLQDYEQYF	TGTGCCAGCAGTTACTCCCCTTGGACGCTCCAGGACTACGAGCAGTACTTC
-	TRBV12-3/TRBV12-4	TRBJ2-5	few	CASSLEEETQYF	TGTGCCAGCAGTTTAGAAGAAGAGACCCAGTACTTC